These 30 T cell receptor beta chains were all obtained from the same sample, sequenced in a study of blood T cells in healthy people across ages. A second PCR of about 7 to 12 cycles used a sample-barcoded 5' primer and a J-beta primer mix. TCRdb reprocessed the 5' RACE reads via MiXCR and lists one record per CDR3 protein. Altogether over 600,000 distinct CDR3 sequences are present, around two fifths being singletons, with the ten largest covering about 32%. Sequencing was carried out using blood. All receptors come from a man of 80 years or more in good health.

The gene calls are TRBV2 and TRBJ1-2; no firm D call. This CDR3 spans 14 amino acids. V lost 2 bases to trimming and J lost 4 bases, with 11 bases between them. CDR1 and CDR2 (germline): SNHLY, FYNNEI. In nucleotides, the CDR3 is TGTGCCAGCAGTGAAAGATCTCAGACCTATGGCTACACCTTC. Protein product: CASSERSQTYGYTF.

This clonotype was counted between two and nine times. The CDR3 loop is CASSLRGGGSPNEQFF. CDR3 nucleotide sequence: TGTGCCAGCAGCTTAAGGGGCGGGGGATCCCCCAATGAGCAGTTCTTC. The gene calls are TRBV7-3 and TRBJ2-1; 7 positions match TRBD2. The CDR3 has 16 amino acids. Per the germline V gene, CDR1 is SGHTA and CDR2 is FQGTGA. V gave up 1 base and J gave up 6 bases; unmatched junction bases: 9.

This sequence joins TRBV7-8 and TRBJ2-4; D not resolved. The CDR3 consists of 14 residues. Germline V gives CDR1 SGHVS, CDR2 FQNEAQ. V was trimmed by 2 bases and J by 15 bases, leaving 20 bases between them. CDR3 nucleotide sequence: TGTGCCAGCAGCTTAAACCATGCAGCTTACGAGCGGTACTTC. Its translation is CASSLNHAAYERYF.

The chain links TRBV5-1 to TRBJ2-1, with 7 positions matching TRBD2. J was trimmed by 9 bases and V by 0 bases; bases with no gene match: 9. The CDR3 has 15 amino acids. Germline V lookup: CDR1 SGHRS, CDR2 YFSETQ. CDR3 nucleotide sequence: TGCGCCAGCAGCTTGGTGGCGGGAGAGTTGGGTGAGCAGTTCTTC. Amino acid sequence: CASSLVAGELGEQFF.

The rearrangement joins TRBV6-1 to TRBJ1-2, with D perhaps matching TRBD1 (5 bases). Between the trimmed V and J ends, which lost 3 bases and 3 bases, there was a span of 11 bases. From germline, CDR1 is MNHNS and CDR2 SASEGT. The CDR3 runs to 14 residues. CDR3 protein: CASSDYRRDYGYTF. CDR3 in DNA: TGTGCCAGCAGTGATTACAGGAGAGACTATGGCTACACCTTC.

This clonotype was detected only a few times. The gene calls are TRBV3-1 and TRBJ2-7, with TRBD1 as a possible D gene (6 bases). Deletions cut 2 bases from V and 1 base from J, with 9 bases between. The CDR3 consists of 14 residues. Germline CDR1 reads LGHDT; CDR2 reads YNNKEL (reference sequence). The CDR3 DNA is TGTGCCAGCAGCCAACAGGGGACATCCTACGAGCAGTACTTC. This gives the protein CASSQQGTSYEQYF.

The gene calls are TRBV20-1 and TRBJ1-5; a possible D gene is TRBD1 (5 bases). This CDR3 has 14 amino acids. The germline CDR1 and CDR2 sequences are DFQATT and SNEGSKA (reference sequence). V was trimmed by 3 bases and J by 2 bases, leaving 11 bases between them. DNA of the CDR3: TGCAGTGCTAGCATAGGGGAGGGCAATCAGCCCCAGCATTTT. Translation: CSASIGEGNQPQHF.

The chain recombines TRBV29-1 with TRBJ1-1, with 9 nucleotides matching TRBD1. This CDR3 is built from 13 residues. CDR1 is SQVTM and CDR2 is ANQGSEA in the germline V gene. J gave up 1 base and V 7 bases, and 4 bases lay outside the gene matches. The CDR3 loop is CSGHRGQNTEAFF. In DNA form, the CDR3 reads TGCAGCGGACACAGGGGGCAGAACACTGAAGCTTTCTTT.

On this clonotype: The junction does not match germline at one end; this may be a read error. V is TRBV6-2 or TRBV6-3 and J is TRBJ2-1; 12 bases agree with TRBD2. This CDR3 is built from 17 residues. Germline V gene lookup returns CDR1 MNHEY and CDR2 SVGEGT. CDR3 nucleotides: TGTGCCAGCAGTTCCAGACTAGCGGGAGTACTATTCGGTGAGCTGTTCTTC. Its translation: CASSSRLAGVLFGELFF.

This chain joins TRBV7-9 and TRBJ2-1, with D possibly being TRBD1 (5 bases). Germline loops: CDR1 SEHNR, CDR2 FQNEAQ (reference sequence). This CDR3 is 15 amino acids long. The ends were cut back, 1 base at V and 6 bases at J, with 13 bases in the middle. The DNA of the CDR3 is TGTGCCAGCAGCTTAGGTTCAGGGTCGAGCAATGAGCAGTTCTTC. It specifies CASSLGSGSSNEQFF.

This clonotype was recorded many times. The rearrangement uses TRBV6-1 and TRBJ1-2; D is ambiguous. CDR3 size: 13 residues. Trimming left V 2 bases short and J 4 bases short, with 8 bases between. Germline V gene lookup returns CDR1 MNHNS and CDR2 SASEGT. CDR3 nucleotides: TGTGCCAGCAGTGAAAGCACAGTCTATGGCTACACCTTC. Protein product: CASSESTVYGYTF.

The chain has TRBV14 and TRBJ2-2; possibly TRBD1 for D (5 bases). Germline loops: CDR1 SGHDN, CDR2 FVKESK. The CDR3 contains 16 residues. V was clipped by 0 bases and J by 7 bases, with 15 bases between them. The CDR3 DNA is TGTGCCAGCAGCCAAGACCCCCAAGGGGCAGTCGGGGAGCTGTTTTTT. Translating it yields CASSQDPQGAVGELFF. Full variable domain (remainder filled in from reference TRBV14 and TRBJ2-2): EAGVTQFPSHSVIEKGQTVTLRCDPISGHDNLYWYRRVMGKEIKFLLHFVKESKQDESGMPNNRFLAERTGGTYSTLKVQPAELEDSGVYFCASSQDPQGAVGELFFGEGSRLTVL.

Comments on this clonotype: Given a much more abundant clone one base away, this may be a read error. The chain carries TRBV29-1 and TRBJ2-1; D ambiguous. Germline loops: CDR1 SQVTM, CDR2 ANQGSEA. V was shortened by 4 bases and J by 13 bases, with 14 bases between the two germline ends. The CDR3 is 11 residues long. This chain's CDR3 is CSVGTEKAQFF. The DNA for the CDR3 is TGCAGCGTTGGGACGGAAAAAGCCCAGTTCTTC.

This clonotype appeared many times. The CDR3 sequence: CASSEQVQETQYF. CDR3 in DNA: TGTGCCAGCAGCGAACAGGTCCAAGAGACCCAGTACTTC. This rearrangement joins TRBV7-2 to TRBJ2-5; tentatively, D is TRBD1 (5 bases). Germline CDR1 SGHTA, CDR2 FQGNSA. The CDR3 consists of 13 residues. V lost 5 bases and J lost 1, with 8 bases in between. The full variable domain, rest sourced from reference TRBV7-2 and TRBJ2-5, is GAGVSQSPSNKVTEKGKDVELRCDPISGHTALYWYRQSLGQGLEFLIYFQGNSAPDKSGLPSDRFSAERTGGSVSTLTIQRTQQEDSAVYLCASSEQVQETQYFGPGTRLLVL.

V is TRBV7-6 and J is TRBJ2-7; D is perhaps TRBD1 (6 bases). The CDR3 is 15 amino acids. Germline V gene sequence: CDR1 SGHVS, CDR2 FNYEAQ. Between the trimmed V and J ends, which lost 5 bases and 0 bases, there was a span of 14 bases. CDR3 amino acids: CASSPQGQISYEQYF. The CDR3 DNA reads TGTGCCAGCAGCCCCCAAGGACAGATCTCCTACGAGCAGTACTTC.

Written as DNA, the CDR3 is TGCAGTGCTACGTTTCGGGGCAGGGGGACCTACGAGCAGTACTTC. Protein: CSATFRGRGTYEQYF. The gene calls are TRBV20-1 and TRBJ2-7; TRBD1 aligns across 7 bases. CDR3 size: 15 residues. CDR1 is DFQATT, CDR2 SNEGSKA, per germline (reference sequence). The trim removed 4 bases at V and 2 bases at J, leaving 11 bases unmatched.

This clonotype was counted between two and nine times. V and J are TRBV20-1 and TRBJ2-5; the D is unclear. This CDR3 spans 13 amino acids. Trimming cost V 3 bases and J 1 base, with 9 bases left between them. From germline, CDR1 is DFQATT and CDR2 SNEGSKA (reference sequence). This chain's CDR3 is CSARYWVQETQYF. The DNA for the CDR3 is TGCAGTGCTAGGTATTGGGTCCAAGAGACCCAGTACTTC.

This clonotype has just a few counts. This chain uses TRBV15 with TRBJ2-7; 8 positions match TRBD2. Germline CDR1 LNHNV, CDR2 YYDKDF (reference sequence). V shed 5 bases, J shed 3 bases, and the junction held 3 bases outside the gene matches. The CDR3 totals 13 residues. Here the CDR3 reads CATSLSGSYEQYF. In DNA, the CDR3 is TGTGCCACCAGCCTGAGCGGGAGCTACGAGCAGTACTTC.

The genes are TRBV21-1 and TRBJ2-7; TRBD2 is the table's D call and was not checked against the DNA. TRBV21-1 is a listed pseudogene. This CDR3 has 15 amino acids. DNA for the CDR3: TGTGCCAGCCCCTCACTAGCGGGAAGCTCCTACGAGCAGTACTTC. It is translated as CASPSLAGSSYEQYF.

Only a few counts were recorded for this clonotype. The J gene is TRBJ1-1, the V gene TRBV4-1; D uncertain. Germline values: CDR1 MGHRA, CDR2 YSYEKL. CDR3 length: 15 residues. V was shortened by 0 bases and J by 1 base, with 9 bases between the two germline ends. The CDR3 coding sequence is TGCGCCAGCAGCCAAGATCTCATGGCGAACACTGAAGCTTTCTTT. Its protein is CASSQDLMANTEAFF.

V gene TRBV11-3 combines with J gene TRBJ2-3, with 7 bases fitting TRBD1. The trim removed 4 bases at V and 3 bases at J, leaving 7 bases unmatched. Germline-derived CDR1 and CDR2 are SGHNT and YENEEA. The CDR3 totals 15 residues. Written as DNA, the CDR3 is TGTGCCAGCAGCTCTGGGGACAGTAGTACAGATACGCAGTATTTT. It yields the protein CASSSGDSSTDTQYF.

This clonotype has just one count. The genes are TRBV3-1 and TRBJ2-3; tentatively, D is TRBD2 (6 bases). This CDR3 contains 14 residues. The V end was cut by 8 bases, the J end by 4 bases, with 16 bases between. The germline CDR1 and CDR2 sequences are LGHDT and YNNKEL (reference sequence). DNA for the CDR3: TGTGCCAGCGGGGCGGGATTTATGGCAGATACGCAGTATTTT. Translation gives CASGAGFMADTQYF.

This clonotype was detected a few times. The chain employs TRBV29-1 and TRBJ1-6; D is ambiguous. CDR1 SQVTM and CDR2 ANQGSEA come from the germline V gene. The CDR3 totals 15 residues. With 6 bases removed from V and 4 bases from J, the gap between germline ends came to 16 bases. CDR3 coding DNA: TGCAGCGTCCAGCTCGGAGTAGCTTATAATTCACCCCTCCACTTT. This translates into CSVQLGVAYNSPLHF.

V and J are TRBV30 and TRBJ2-5; D may match TRBD1 or TRBD2 (5 bases each). This CDR3 spans 12 amino acids. Germline V gene data show CDR1 as GTSNPN and CDR2 as SVGIG (reference sequence). The germline V and J ends were trimmed by 1 base and 11 bases, with 14 bases remaining between them. This CDR3 is CAWSGDDRGQYF. Here the CDR3 DNA reads TGTGCCTGGAGTGGGGACGATCGAGGGCAGTACTTC.

This sequence joins TRBV24-1 and TRBJ1-2; tentatively, D is TRBD1 (6 bases). V shed 2 bases and J shed 7 bases, with 7 bases lying between them. Germline values: CDR1 KGHDR, CDR2 SFDVKD. The CDR3 totals 12 residues. The CDR3 coding sequence is TGTGCCACCAGTGATTACAGGGCTGGCTACACCTTC. Residues: CATSDYRAGYTF.

The chain couples TRBV18 to TRBJ2-1; 9 bases agree with TRBD1. The ends lost 6 bases at V and 6 bases at J; junction bases unmatched: 15. Looked up from germline, CDR1 is KGHSH and CDR2 is LQKENI. The CDR3 extends over 17 amino acids. CDR3 bases: TGTGCCAGCTCCCTAACCGGGGACAGGGTGCCTCTCAATGAGCAGTTCTTC. It specifies CASSLTGDRVPLNEQFF. Based on the CDR3 plus reference TRBV18 and TRBJ2-1, the full variable domain is NAGVMQNPRHLVRRRGQEARLRCSPMKGHSHVYWYRQLPEEGLKFMVYLQKENIIDESGMPKERFSAEFPKEGPSILRIQQVVRGDSAAYFCASSLTGDRVPLNEQFFGPGTRLTVL.

This chain links TRBV4-3 with TRBJ2-7; TRBD1 agrees at 9 bases. The CDR3 extends over 20 amino acids. V lost 0 bases and J lost 0; bases outside the gene matches: 15. Per germline, CDR1 LGHNA and CDR2 YSLEER. For the CDR3, the DNA is TGCGCCAGCAGCCAAGATCTTCCGGACAGGGGATGGGTTAGCTCCTACGAGCAGTACTTC. It encodes CASSQDLPDRGWVSSYEQYF.

This clonotype was seen a handful of times. The chain has TRBV20-1 and TRBJ1-2; possibly TRBD1 for D (6 bases). Germline assignment: CDR1 DFQATT and CDR2 SNEGSKA (reference sequence). The length of the CDR3 is 11 residues. The V and J ends lost 6 bases and 4 bases respectively, with 9 bases between them. CDR3 amino acids: CSAATGYGYTF. In nucleotides, the CDR3 is TGCAGTGCCGCGACAGGCTATGGCTACACCTTC.

In its sample, this clonotype was seen a few times. The chain couples TRBV2 to TRBJ2-1; 14 bases match TRBD2. The V segment lost 7 bases and the J segment 9 bases; nucleotides outside the gene matches: 5. The CDR3 runs 14 residues. Germline CDR1 SNHLY, CDR2 FYNNEI. The CDR3 loop reads CASTGLAGVAEQFF. CDR3 bases: TGTGCCAGCACGGGACTAGCGGGAGTGGCTGAGCAGTTCTTC. Full variable domain (remainder filled in from reference TRBV2 and TRBJ2-1): EPEVTQTPSHQVTQMGQEVILRCVPISNHLYFYWYRQILGQKVEFLVSFYNNEISEKSEIFDDQFSVERPDGSNFTLKIRSTKLEDSAMYFCASTGLAGVAEQFFGPGTRLTVL.

This clonotype was counted a single time. The DNA of the CDR3 is TGTGCCAGCAGCCGGGCCCCTGCAACTAATGAAAAACTGTTTTTT. This translates into CASSRAPATNEKLFF. The chain joins TRBV5-4 to TRBJ1-4; D uncertain. CDR3 length: 15 residues. Looked up from germline, CDR1 is SGHNT and CDR2 is YYREEE (reference sequence). V lost 4 bases to trimming and J lost 0 bases, with 10 bases between them.